Each of the 23 T cell receptor beta chains below was sequenced from the same sample in a study of patients and donors after allogeneic stem cell transplantation. A single record per CDR3 protein comes from TCRdb applying MiXCR to the RT-PCR reads. The repertoire holds about 160,000 distinct CDR3 sequences, roughly 35% seen once, with roughly 50% in the top ten. Input material: blood, either unsorted or a sorted T cell fraction (not recorded which). The source of these receptors is a human donor who was either an allogeneic HSCT recipient or a stem cell or donor lymphocyte infusion donor (not recorded which). It is not recorded whose cells these are; they may come from a transplant donor.

V usage is TRBV6-6 and J usage is TRBJ2-7; 10 positions match TRBD1. Trimming removed 2 bases from V and 6 bases from J; junction bases left unmatched: 7. The CDR3 loop spans 15 amino acids. Germline-derived CDR1 and CDR2 are MNHNY and SVGAGI (reference sequence). CDR3 amino acids: CASSYGTGVQGEQYV. The CDR3 nucleotides are TGTGCCAGCAGTTACGGGACAGGGGTTCAGGGCGAGCAGTACGTC.

CDR3 nucleotide sequence: TGTGCCAGCAGCTTATTACCGGACAGCTACGAGCAGTACTTC. Translated, it gives CASSLLPDSYEQYF. The chain is built from TRBV7-9 and TRBJ2-7, with D perhaps TRBD1 (6 bases). This CDR3 is 14 amino acids long. Germline CDR1 is SEHNR and CDR2 is FQNEAQ (reference sequence). The V end was cut by 2 bases, the J end by 3 bases, with 11 bases between.

This clonotype was counted between two and nine times. The chain uses TRBV11-2 and TRBJ1-3; the D is unclear. The V end was cut by 5 bases, the J end by 0 bases, with 14 bases between. CDR3 length equals 16 residues. Germline loops: CDR1 SGHAT, CDR2 FQNNGV. The CDR3 nucleotides are TGTGCCAGCAGCCCCCTCGCATGGGGCTCTGGAAACACCATATATTTT. Protein product: CASSPLAWGSGNTIYF.

The chain employs TRBV7-9 and TRBJ1-2; D uncertain. CDR1 is SEHNR and CDR2 is FQNEAQ in the germline V gene (reference sequence). This CDR3 comprises 14 residues. V was trimmed by 3 bases and J by 4 bases, leaving 12 bases between them. The CDR3 nucleotides read TGTGCCAGCAGCTTGGAGATACCCAGCTATGGCTACACCTTC. Its translation is CASSLEIPSYGYTF. Together with reference TRBV7-9 and TRBJ1-2, the CDR3 gives the full variable domain: DTGVSQNPRHKITKRGQNVTFRCDPISEHNRLYWYRQTLGQGPEFLTYFQNEAQLEKSRLLSDRFSAERPKGSFSTLEIQRTEQGDSAMYLCASSLEIPSYGYTFGSGTRLTVV.

This sequence joins TRBV7-2 and TRBJ2-3; 7 bases are a match to TRBD2. CDR1 and CDR2 from the germline V gene are SGHTA and FQGNSA. CDR3 length equals 17 residues. Trimming took 5 bases from V and 5 from J; bases not matched to a gene: 16. For the CDR3, the DNA is TGTGCCAGCAGCCCAAGGGAGGGCAGTCCAATTGGAGATACGCAGTATTTT. This translates into CASSPREGSPIGDTQYF.

The rearrangement links TRBV28 to TRBJ1-1, with 11 bases identical to TRBD1. In germline, CDR1 is MDHEN, CDR2 SYDVKM. CDR3 size: 14 residues. V shed 8 bases, J shed 2 bases, and the junction held 4 bases outside the gene matches. CDR3 residues: CASPGQGVNTEAFF. As DNA, the CDR3 is TGTGCCAGCCCGGGACAGGGGGTCAACACTGAAGCTTTCTTT.

CDR3 residues: CASNRIRTDTQYF. The DNA of the CDR3 is TGTGCCAGCAACCGGATCCGCACAGATACGCAGTATTTT. The rearrangement uses TRBV12-3 or TRBV12-4 and TRBJ2-3; no clear D gene. Trimming took off 7 bases at V and 1 base at J, with 9 bases between the two ends. CDR3 length: 13 amino acids.

This sequence joins TRBV12-3 or TRBV12-4 and TRBJ1-3; tentatively, D is TRBD1 (6 bases). V was cut by 11 bases and J by 8 bases, with 16 bases left in between. This CDR3 is 12 amino acids long. The CDR3 region has the DNA TGTGCCGGAGCAGGGGTTTTAGACACCATATATTTT. Protein sequence: CAGAGVLDTIYF.

This clonotype was detected many times. This sequence joins TRBV11-2 and TRBJ2-3; D might be TRBD2 (5 bases). The CDR3 consists of 15 residues. Between the trimmed V and J ends, which lost 2 bases and 5 bases, there was a span of 14 bases. Germline V gives CDR1 SGHAT, CDR2 FQNNGV. The CDR3 DNA is TGTGCCAGCAGCTTACAGGACTCCCGCATAGATACGCAGTATTTT. Translated, it gives CASSLQDSRIDTQYF.

The chain joins TRBV27 to TRBJ2-3; 8 positions match TRBD1. Germline V lookup: CDR1 MNHEY, CDR2 SMNVEV (reference sequence). The CDR3 length is 15 residues. With V trimmed by 8 bases and J by 5 bases, 12 bases remained unmatched. This CDR3 is CASAPGQGALDTQYF. The CDR3 DNA is TGTGCCAGCGCTCCCGGGCAGGGGGCGTTAGATACGCAGTATTTT.

This clonotype turned up a few times. Here the CDR3 reads CSARAPREEPYNSPLHF. The CDR3 nucleotides read TGCAGTGCTAGGGCACCCAGGGAGGAGCCCTATAATTCACCCCTCCACTTT. V and J are TRBV20-1 and TRBJ1-6; D may be TRBD1 (5 bases). CDR1 DFQATT and CDR2 SNEGSKA come from the germline V gene (reference sequence). The ends were cut back, 3 bases at V and 2 bases at J, with 17 bases in the middle. The CDR3 runs to 17 residues.

The rearrangement uses TRBV6-6 and TRBJ1-6; D is unclear. The CDR3 covers 17 residues. V was trimmed by 3 bases and J by 0 bases, leaving 12 bases between them. In germline, CDR1 is MNHNY, CDR2 SVGAGI (reference sequence). Here the CDR3 reads CASSYATPSSYNSPLHF. CDR3 in DNA: TGTGCCAGCAGTTATGCGACCCCGAGCTCCTATAATTCACCCCTCCACTTT.

The rearrangement joins TRBV12-3 or TRBV12-4 to TRBJ1-1; D remains unclear. Trimming shortened V by 4 bases and J by 1 base, and 10 bases separated the two germline ends. The CDR3 length is 14 residues. The CDR3 here is CASSWGATNTEAFF. The CDR3 DNA reads as TGTGCCAGCAGTTGGGGAGCGACGAACACTGAAGCTTTCTTT.

This clonotype was counted only a few times. The chain combines TRBV5-5 with TRBJ2-2, with 9 nucleotides matching TRBD1. CDR1 and CDR2 from the germline V gene are SGHKS and YYEKEE (reference sequence). V shed 6 bases, J shed 5 bases, and the junction held 8 bases outside the gene matches. The CDR3 is made up of 15 amino acids. This CDR3 reads CASTLPGTGTGELFF. In DNA form, the CDR3 reads TGTGCCAGCACCCTCCCCGGGACAGGGACCGGGGAGCTGTTTTTT.

This clonotype was detected only a few times. The chain links TRBV12-3 or TRBV12-4 to TRBJ1-4; D remains unclear. The germline V and J ends were trimmed by 3 bases and 8 bases, with 19 bases remaining between them. The CDR3 consists of 16 residues. CDR3 in amino acids: CASSLVRGGEGEKLFF. The CDR3 bases are TGTGCCAGCAGTTTGGTCCGGGGTGGGGAAGGGGAAAAACTGTTTTTT.

This chain links TRBV9 with TRBJ1-5; the match to TRBD1 covers 10 bases. Germline V gene data show CDR1 as SGDLS and CDR2 as YYNGEE. This CDR3 spans 15 amino acids. With 4 bases clipped from V and 4 bases from J, the junction kept 5 bases outside the gene matches. The chain's CDR3 is CASSPGTGANQPQHF. The CDR3 DNA reads as TGTGCCAGCAGCCCGGGGACAGGGGCTAATCAGCCCCAGCATTTT.

This chain connects TRBV5-6 to TRBJ2-7; D perhaps matches TRBD1 (6 bases). CDR1 and CDR2 from the germline V gene are SGHDT and YYEEEE. The CDR3 has 18 amino acids. The germline V and J ends were trimmed by 0 bases and 3 bases, with 22 bases remaining between them. CDR3 sequence: CASSLGYGLGTGHYEQYV. The CDR3, as DNA: TGTGCCAGCAGCTTGGGCTATGGGTTGGGAACAGGGCACTACGAGCAGTACGTC.

V usage is TRBV7-7 and J usage is TRBJ1-4; D is possibly TRBD1 (5 bases). Germline assignment: CDR1 SSHAT and CDR2 FNYEAQ (reference sequence). CDR3 size: 13 residues. CDR3 loop: CASSTDFNEKLFF. DNA of the CDR3: TGTGCTAGCTCGACAGATTTTAATGAAAAACTGTTTTTT. The variable domain in full, with the rest retrieved from reference TRBV7-7 and TRBJ1-4, is GAGVSQSPRYKVTKRGQDVTLRCDPISSHATLYWYQQALGQGPEFLTYFNYEAQPDKSGLPSDRFSAERPEGSISTLTIQRTEQRDSAMYRCASSTDFNEKLFFGSGTQLSVL.

This sequence joins TRBV6-6 and TRBJ1-5; no reliable D call. The germline gives CDR1 MNHNY, CDR2 SVGAGI (reference sequence). The CDR3 runs to 11 residues. Trimming removed 6 bases from V and 6 bases from J, with 6 bases in between. The chain's CDR3 is CASSQSQPQHF. The CDR3 DNA sequence: TGTGCCAGCAGCCAAAGTCAGCCCCAGCATTTT.

This clonotype appeared a few times. The rearrangement joins TRBV14 to TRBJ1-2; 7 positions agree with TRBD1. J gave up 4 bases and V 11 bases, and 13 bases lay outside the gene matches. Per germline, CDR1 SGHDN and CDR2 FVKESK. This CDR3 spans 14 amino acids. The CDR3: CALLRGTEVYGYTF. CDR3 nucleotides: TGTGCCTTACTTAGGGGGACAGAGGTCTATGGCTACACCTTC.

The genes are TRBV12-3 or TRBV12-4 and TRBJ1-2, with D perhaps matching TRBD1 (6 bases). The CDR3 is 15 amino acids. V gave up 5 bases and J gave up 8 bases, with 21 bases separating them. The CDR3 coding sequence is TGTGCCAGCAGTGCGTCCGTGGGGGCAGCATGGGGCTACACCTTC. Amino acids: CASSASVGAAWGYTF.

The table lists this clonotype with a count of one. The gene calls are TRBV27 and TRBJ2-3; D might be TRBD2 (5 bases). CDR1 is MNHEY, CDR2 SMNVEV, per germline (reference sequence). Between the trimmed V and J ends, which lost 4 bases and 6 bases, there was a span of 11 bases. The CDR3 sequence is 13 residues long. The CDR3 nucleotides read TGTGCCAGCAGTTCCCCTTGGGAGGATACGCAGTATTTT. Its protein is CASSSPWEDTQYF.

The rearrangement uses TRBV25-1 and TRBJ1-5, with D tentatively TRBD1 (5 bases). The CDR3 length is 14 residues. V was pared by 9 bases and J by 5 bases, with 17 bases between. Germline assignment: CDR1 MGHDK and CDR2 SYGVNS. The CDR3 region is CASRGPGLDQPQHF. In DNA form, the CDR3 reads TGTGCCAGTCGGGGACCGGGACTGGATCAGCCCCAGCATTTT.